A single sample is the source of the 30 T cell receptor beta chains below, sequenced in a study of blood T cell repertoires in COVID-19. Libraries were prepared by immunoSEQ multiplex PCR; TCRdb keeps only in-frame clonotypes and omits some of them. The sample yields some 80,000 clones, approximately 82% seen once. Sample: peripheral blood. The receptors here all came from a human donor in a cohort sampled during active COVID-19.

This clone was seen a single time. J is TRBJ1-5 and V is TRBV4-2; 7 nucleotides agree with TRBD1. The CDR3 length is 14 residues. With V trimmed by 5 bases and J by 3 bases, 4 bases remained unmatched. CDR1 and CDR2 from the germline V gene are LGHNA and YNFKEQ. The CDR3 loop reads CASSYGTANQPQHF. The CDR3 DNA follows: TGTGCCAGCAGCTACGGGACAGCCAATCAGCCCCAGCATTTT.

This rearrangement joins TRBV28 to TRBJ2-7, with unresolved D. This CDR3 contains 12 residues. With 2 bases removed from V and 4 bases from J, the gap between germline ends came to 6 bases. CDR1 is MDHEN and CDR2 is SYDVKM in the germline V gene. The DNA for the CDR3 is TGTGCCAGCAGTTTAAATCCTTACGAGCAGTACTTC. This gives the protein CASSLNPYEQYF.

The gene calls are TRBV5-4 and TRBJ1-2, with D perhaps matching TRBD1 (6 bases). Trimming shortened V by 2 bases and J by 7 bases, and 15 bases separated the two germline ends. The CDR3 contains 14 residues. Germline assignment: CDR1 SGHNT and CDR2 YYREEE (reference sequence). The CDR3 here is CASSFDRQWGGYTF. CDR3 sequence (DNA): TGTGCCAGCAGCTTTGACAGGCAGTGGGGTGGCTACACCTTC.

The genes are TRBV9 and TRBJ1-2; the D is unclear. Trimming shortened V by 0 bases and J by 6 bases, and 6 bases separated the two germline ends. The CDR3 is made up of 12 amino acids. Germline V CDR1 and CDR2: SGDLS, YYNGEE. The CDR3 loop is CASSVGAHGYTF. The CDR3 DNA reads TGTGCCAGCAGCGTAGGGGCCCATGGCTACACCTTC.

The V gene is TRBV5-4, the J gene TRBJ2-5; D is possibly TRBD2 (6 bases). Trimming removed 0 bases from V and 5 bases from J, with 17 bases in between. CDR3 size: 16 residues. CDR1 and CDR2 from the germline V gene are SGHNT and YYREEE (reference sequence). The CDR3 loop reads CASSLGGLSGKETQYF. The CDR3 coding sequence is TGTGCCAGCAGCTTGGGGGGACTTTCAGGGAAGGAGACCCAGTACTTC.

This clone was observed a handful of times. J is TRBJ2-1 and V is TRBV6-2 or TRBV6-3, with TRBD2 matching 7 bases. The CDR3 runs to 16 residues. Germline V gives CDR1 MNHEY, CDR2 SVGEGT. Unmatched junction bases numbered 4, after V lost 2 bases and J lost 0 bases. CDR3 nucleotide sequence: TGTGCCAGCAGTTACCCTCGCGGGGGCTCCTACAATGAGCAGTTCTTC. Protein product: CASSYPRGGSYNEQFF.

The chain recombines TRBV11-1 with TRBJ2-2; possibly TRBD2 for D (6 bases). V was clipped by 3 bases and J by 5 bases, with 10 bases between them. CDR1 SGHAT and CDR2 FQDESV come from the germline V gene (reference sequence). This CDR3 spans 14 amino acids. The CDR3 DNA reads as TGTGCCAGCAGCTTGCTTGGGACTACCGGGGAGCTGTTTTTT. Translated: CASSLLGTTGELFF. Full variable domain (missing parts from reference TRBV11-1 and TRBJ2-2): EAEVAQSPRYKITEKSQAVAFWCDPISGHATLYWYRQILGQGPELLVQFQDESVVDDSQLPKDRFSAERLKGVDSTLKIQPAELGDSAMYLCASSLLGTTGELFFGEGSRLTVL.

The chain couples TRBV4-1 to TRBJ2-7; 9 bases are a match to TRBD2. V gave up 0 bases and J gave up 2 bases; unmatched junction bases: 2. Germline V gene lookup returns CDR1 MGHRA and CDR2 YSYEKL. The CDR3 runs to 15 residues. Written as DNA, the CDR3 is TGCGCCAGCAGCCAAGAGACTAGCGGAACCTACGAGCAGTACTTC. This codes for CASSQETSGTYEQYF.

This clone has only one observation. This chain connects TRBV11-1 to TRBJ1-4; 8 nucleotides agree with TRBD1. J lost 8 bases, V lost 1 base, and 9 bases had no gene match. The V gene's germline CDR1 is SGHAT and CDR2 FQDESV (reference sequence). CDR3 length: 16 residues. The DNA for the CDR3 is TGTGCCAGCAGCTTAGATGGCGGCAGGGGGCACGAAAAACTGTTTTTT. Translating gives CASSLDGGRGHEKLFF.

The chain is built from TRBV15 and TRBJ2-7; 7 nucleotides match TRBD1. J lost 5 bases, V lost 5 bases, and 12 bases had no gene match. Germline V lookup: CDR1 LNHNV, CDR2 YYDKDF (reference sequence). CDR3 length equals 15 residues. Written as DNA, the CDR3 is TGTGCCACCAGCGAAATGACAGGGAGATACCACGAGCAGTACTTC. Translated, it gives CATSEMTGRYHEQYF.

The V call is TRBV5-1, the J call TRBJ2-1; 8 nucleotides line up with TRBD2. Per germline, CDR1 SGHRS and CDR2 YFSETQ. The length of the CDR3 is 17 residues. Trimming at V came to 7 bases and at J to 5 bases, leaving 17 bases not matched to a gene. As DNA, the CDR3 is TGCGCCAGCGCCCTTAACCCGGGACTAGAGAGGGACAATGAGCAGTTCTTC. This translates into CASALNPGLERDNEQFF.

The J gene is TRBJ2-1, the V gene TRBV29-1, with 10 nucleotides matching TRBD1. Losses at the gene ends were 7 bases for V and 5 bases for J; bases not matched to a gene: 8. From germline, CDR1 is SQVTM and CDR2 ANQGSEA. The CDR3 loop spans 14 amino acids. The CDR3 spells CSAGQGGFHNEQFF. The CDR3 region has the DNA TGCAGCGCTGGACAGGGGGGATTTCACAATGAGCAGTTCTTC.

A few counts support this clone. The V call is TRBV11-3, the J call TRBJ2-2; 7 nucleotides line up with TRBD1. J lost 4 bases, V lost 6 bases, and 11 bases had no gene match. The CDR3 spans 16 residues. Germline V gene lookup returns CDR1 SGHNT and CDR2 YENEEA. The CDR3 loop reads CASSSHSGQTTGELFF. CDR3 DNA: TGTGCCAGCAGTTCTCACTCGGGACAGACCACCGGGGAGCTGTTTTTT.

The chain employs TRBV7-9 and TRBJ2-7, with D maybe TRBD1 (6 bases). V was clipped by 5 bases and J by 5 bases, with 10 bases between them. CDR3 length: 12 residues. Germline V lookup: CDR1 SEHNR, CDR2 FQNEAQ (reference sequence). The CDR3 protein is CASSITGNEQYF. CDR3 in DNA: TGTGCCAGCAGCATAACAGGGAACGAGCAGTACTTC. Filled out from reference TRBV7-9 and TRBJ2-7, the complete variable domain reads DTGVSQNPRHKITKRGQNVTFRCDPISEHNRLYWYRQTLGQGPEFLTYFQNEAQLEKSRLLSDRFSAERPKGSFSTLEIQRTEQGDSAMYLCASSITGNEQYFGPGTRLTVT.

V and J are TRBV5-6 and TRBJ2-7; D is perhaps TRBD1 (7 bases). Per the germline V gene, CDR1 is SGHDT and CDR2 is YYEEEE. V shed 2 bases and J shed 3 bases, with 9 bases lying between them. CDR3 length: 13 amino acids. The CDR3, as DNA: TGTGCCAGCAGCTTCCAGGGGGGCTACGAGCAGTACTTC. Translated: CASSFQGGYEQYF.

The chain recombines TRBV2 with TRBJ2-2; D is undetermined. This CDR3 comprises 15 residues. Germline CDR1 and CDR2: SNHLY and FYNNEI. V lost 0 bases, J lost 7 bases, and 12 bases lay in between. The CDR3 DNA is TGTGCCAGCAGTGAAGCCCCGCAGGTGGGCGGGGAGCTGTTTTTT. It translates to CASSEAPQVGGELFF.

This chain links TRBV7-3 with TRBJ1-1; D possibly corresponds to TRBD1 (6 bases). V dropped 1 base and J dropped 11 bases, with 14 bases sitting between them. The germline CDR1 and CDR2 sequences are SGHTA and FQGTGA. The CDR3 spans 13 residues. CDR3 in DNA: TGTGCCAGCAGCTTAAACCGAGGGGGTGACGCTTTCTTT. Its translation: CASSLNRGGDAFF.

The chain links TRBV19 to TRBJ1-2; 9 bases match TRBD1. This CDR3 contains 15 residues. The V and J ends lost 5 bases and 2 bases, in that order; junction bases with no gene match: 6. Germline CDR1 and CDR2: LNHDA and SQIVND (reference sequence). CDR3 region: CASSGGQGRNYGYTF. CDR3 nucleotides: TGTGCCAGTAGTGGGGGACAGGGCAGGAACTATGGCTACACCTTC.

About this clone: One end of the junction fails to match germline, which may point to a read error. The chain employs TRBV5-4 and TRBJ1-4; D remains unclear. The CDR3 extends over 13 amino acids. Germline V lookup: CDR1 SGHNT, CDR2 YYREEE (reference sequence). DNA for the CDR3: TGTGCCAGCAGCTCGGCGGGTGCCGCCGGGAACGTTTTT. It is translated as CASSSAGAAGNVF.

The chain recombines TRBV19 with TRBJ2-5, with 10 bases fitting TRBD1. The CDR3 runs to 14 residues. Germline CDR1 reads LNHDA; CDR2 reads SQIVND (reference sequence). The V gene end was trimmed by 6 bases and the J gene end by 5 bases; junction bases not matched to a gene: 6. For the CDR3, the DNA is TGTGCCAGTAGCCTGGACAGGGGGAGGGAGACCCAGTACTTC. Translating it yields CASSLDRGRETQYF.

The chain combines TRBV2 with TRBJ1-2; tentative D call: TRBD1 (6 bases). The CDR3 consists of 15 residues. Trimming removed 3 bases from V and 5 bases from J, with 16 bases in between. From germline, CDR1 is SNHLY and CDR2 FYNNEI. DNA for the CDR3: TGTGCCAGCAGTGATAGACAGGCCTCCGGGTATGGCTACACCTTC. This codes for CASSDRQASGYGYTF.

This clone has just one count. The chain has TRBV19 and TRBJ2-2; D possibly corresponds to TRBD1 (5 bases). Trimming cost V 5 bases and J 7 bases, with 17 bases left between them. Germline CDR1 LNHDA, CDR2 SQIVND (reference sequence). The CDR3 is made up of 15 amino acids. The CDR3 loop reads CASSPGAGRGGELFF. Here the CDR3 DNA reads TGTGCCAGTAGTCCGGGTGCTGGAAGGGGCGGGGAGCTGTTTTTT.

This clone has a single count. The chain employs TRBV2 and TRBJ2-1, with 15 nucleotides matching TRBD2. The CDR3 runs to 15 residues. V was clipped by 4 bases and J by 10 bases; unmatched bases: 5. Germline CDR1 reads SNHLY; CDR2 reads FYNNEI. The CDR3 DNA reads TGTGCCAGCAGTGGGACTAGCGGGGGGGCAGGGGAGCAGTTCTTC. Its translation: CASSGTSGGAGEQFF.

V is TRBV24-1 and J is TRBJ1-5; 9 nucleotides match TRBD1. Germline V CDR1 and CDR2: KGHDR, SFDVKD. V shed 4 bases and J 7 bases; nucleotides not matched to a gene: 4. The CDR3 has 14 residues. The CDR3 coding sequence is TGTGCCACCAGTGAGACAGGGGGTGGACAGCCCCAGCATTTT. Translation gives CATSETGGGQPQHF.

The chain combines TRBV10-1 with TRBJ1-4; 10 bases map to TRBD1. Germline lookup yields CDR1 WNHNN and CDR2 SYGVQD (reference sequence). Trimming at V came to 6 bases and at J to 8 bases, leaving 6 bases not matched to a gene. The CDR3 runs 14 residues. CDR3 sequence: CASSAGTGAEKLFF. The CDR3 DNA reads TGCGCCAGCAGCGCCGGGACAGGGGCGGAAAAACTGTTTTTT.

The V gene is TRBV4-2, the J gene TRBJ2-2, with unresolved D. The CDR3 is made up of 15 amino acids. Per germline, CDR1 LGHNA and CDR2 YNFKEQ. V lost 1 base and J lost 1, with 7 bases in between. In DNA, the CDR3 is TGTGCCAGCAGCCAAGTGGGCAGGAACACCGGGGAGCTGTTTTTT. Amino acids: CASSQVGRNTGELFF.

V gene TRBV18 combines with J gene TRBJ2-7; a possible D gene is TRBD1 (6 bases). Trimming pared 3 bases from V and 3 bases from J, leaving 15 bases between. CDR3 length: 15 amino acids. Germline V gene sequence: CDR1 KGHSH, CDR2 LQKENI. CDR3 sequence: CASSPRTDAFYEQYF. The CDR3, as DNA: TGTGCCAGCTCACCGAGGACAGACGCCTTCTACGAGCAGTACTTC.

This chain joins TRBV11-3 and TRBJ2-2; maybe TRBD1 (7 bases). The CDR3 consists of 14 residues. Trimming took off 8 bases at V and 6 bases at J, with 16 bases between the two ends. Germline assignment: CDR1 SGHNT and CDR2 YENEEA. The CDR3 region has the DNA TGTGCCAGCCAGGGGGGACTCAGCTCCGGGGAGCTGTTTTTT. It is translated as CASQGGLSSGELFF.

The chain combines TRBV30 with TRBJ1-3; 7 positions agree with TRBD1. The junction had 1 base not matched to a gene; V was cut back by 6 bases and J by 2 bases. Germline loops: CDR1 GTSNPN, CDR2 SVGIG (reference sequence). The CDR3 is made up of 12 amino acids. This CDR3 reads CACQGAGNTIYF. The CDR3 DNA reads TGTGCCTGTCAGGGGGCTGGAAACACCATATATTTT. The full variable domain, rest sourced from reference TRBV30 and TRBJ1-3, is SQTIHQWPATLVQPVGSPLSLECTVEGTSNPNLYWYRQAAGRGLQLLFYSVGIGQISSEVPQNLSASRPQDRQFILSSKKLLLSDSGFYLCACQGAGNTIYFGEGSWLTVV.

The chain links TRBV5-8 to TRBJ2-1; TRBD1 matches at 9 bases. CDR3 size: 15 residues. Germline V gives CDR1 SGHTS, CDR2 YDEGEE. V shed 3 bases, J shed 5 bases, and the junction held 6 bases outside the gene matches. CDR3 coding DNA: TGTGCCAGCAGCTACCGACAGGGGGTCGACAATGAGCAGTTCTTC. This codes for CASSYRQGVDNEQFF.